This passage covers 10 T cell receptor beta chains from one sample sequenced in a study of human T cells and chemical hapten exposure. TCRdb analysed the 5' RACE reads with MiXCR anew, one entry per CDR3 protein. The data contain about 140,000 distinct CDR3 sequences, 3.5% to 5% of them singletons. Unfractionated whole blood yielded the extracted total RNA. These TCRs come from a female donor in good health.

A few counts support this clonotype. The chain is built from TRBV7-9 and TRBJ1-4; the D gene is possibly TRBD1 (6 bases). V was cut by 5 bases and J by 4 bases, with 11 bases left in between. The V gene's germline CDR1 is SEHNR and CDR2 FQNEAQ (reference sequence). There are 14 residues in the CDR3. CDR3 nucleotide sequence: TGTGCCAGCAGCGACGGACAGAGTAATGAAAAACTGTTTTTT. Protein product: CASSDGQSNEKLFF.

The rearrangement uses TRBV18 and TRBJ2-2, with TRBD1 matching over 8 bases. This CDR3 has 16 amino acids. Germline lookup yields CDR1 KGHSH and CDR2 LQKENI. V lost 3 bases, J lost 3 bases, and 6 bases stayed unmatched. The DNA for the CDR3 is TGTGCCAGCTCACCGAGACAGGGGTCGGACACCGGGGAGCTGTTTTTT. Protein product: CASSPRQGSDTGELFF. Drawing the rest from reference TRBV18 and TRBJ2-2, the complete variable domain is NAGVMQNPRHLVRRRGQEARLRCSPMKGHSHVYWYRQLPEEGLKFMVYLQKENIIDESGMPKERFSAEFPKEGPSILRIQQVVRGDSAAYFCASSPRQGSDTGELFFGEGSRLTVL.

This clonotype has a count of ten or more. The V and J genes are TRBV24-1 and TRBJ2-2; D could derive from TRBD1 or TRBD2 (5 bases each). The V gene's germline CDR1 is KGHDR and CDR2 SFDVKD. There are 14 residues in the CDR3. Trimming took off 9 bases at V and 5 bases at J, with 15 bases between the two ends. For the CDR3, the DNA is TGTGCCACCGCCTTGGGGGATGGGACCGGGGAGCTGTTTTTT. This gives the protein CATALGDGTGELFF.

The table lists this clonotype with many counts. The chain has TRBV20-1 and TRBJ2-7; the D is unclear. The CDR3 consists of 12 residues. V was clipped by 4 bases and J by 1 base, with 8 bases between them. Germline CDR1 reads DFQATT; CDR2 reads SNEGSKA (reference sequence). The CDR3 DNA sequence: TGCAGTGCTAATAGTTTTTCCTACGAGCAGTACTTC. Its protein product is CSANSFSYEQYF.

This clonotype was counted at least ten times. The chain couples TRBV5-5 to TRBJ2-3, with D possibly matching TRBD2 (6 bases). CDR3 size: 15 residues. The V gene lost 0 bases and the J gene lost 0 bases, with 8 bases spanning the gap. Looked up from germline, CDR1 is SGHKS and CDR2 is YYEKEE (reference sequence). This chain's CDR3 is CASSLVGLSTDTQYF. Here the CDR3 DNA reads TGTGCCAGCAGCTTGGTAGGACTAAGCACAGATACGCAGTATTTT.

This clonotype was picked up many times. The genes are TRBV24-1 and TRBJ2-1; 7 bases are shared with TRBD2. This CDR3 region has 16 residues. Germline assignment: CDR1 KGHDR and CDR2 SFDVKD. The V gene end was trimmed by 3 bases and the J gene end by 3 bases; junction bases not matched to a gene: 7. The CDR3 here is CATSDPPSGGYNEQFF. The CDR3 DNA reads as TGTGCCACCAGTGATCCCCCCTCGGGGGGCTACAATGAGCAGTTCTTC.

This clonotype was seen at least ten times. Here the CDR3 DNA reads TGTGCCAGCAGTTACGGGGGACTAGCGACCGGGGAGCTGTTTTTT. It translates to CASSYGGLATGELFF. The chain carries TRBV6-2 or TRBV6-3 and TRBJ2-2, with 10 bases lining up with TRBD2. The CDR3 extends over 15 amino acids. Germline CDR1 MNHEY, CDR2 SVGEGT. J was trimmed by 5 bases and V by 2 bases; bases with no gene match: 2.

This clonotype was seen many times. This chain connects TRBV2 to TRBJ2-7; D remains unclear. CDR1 is SNHLY, CDR2 FYNNEI, per germline. The V end was cut by 5 bases, the J end by 7 bases, with 3 bases between. This CDR3 has 9 residues. The CDR3, as DNA: TGTGCCAGCAGTAATGAGCAGTACTTC. Its translation: CASSNEQYF.

This clonotype was counted ten times or more. The chain recombines TRBV19 with TRBJ1-2; no firm D call. The CDR3 contains 12 residues. V was trimmed by 1 base and J by 8 bases, leaving 8 bases between them. Germline V gives CDR1 LNHDA, CDR2 SQIVND (reference sequence). CDR3 coding DNA: TGTGCCAGTAGTATAGCTCTGGGCGGCTACACCTTC. This encodes CASSIALGGYTF.

This clonotype was found many times. V is TRBV11-1 and J is TRBJ2-3; 12 positions agree with TRBD2. The CDR3 runs to 15 residues. Germline V CDR1 and CDR2: SGHAT, FQDESV (reference sequence). J was trimmed by 1 base and V by 6 bases; bases with no gene match: 2. This CDR3 reads CASRRTSGGTDTQYF. CDR3 bases: TGTGCCAGCAGGAGGACTAGCGGGGGCACAGATACGCAGTATTTT. The full variable domain, its missing parts supplied by reference TRBV11-1 and TRBJ2-3, is EAEVAQSPRYKITEKSQAVAFWCDPISGHATLYWYRQILGQGPELLVQFQDESVVDDSQLPKDRFSAERLKGVDSTLKIQPAELGDSAMYLCASRRTSGGTDTQYFGPGTRLTVL.